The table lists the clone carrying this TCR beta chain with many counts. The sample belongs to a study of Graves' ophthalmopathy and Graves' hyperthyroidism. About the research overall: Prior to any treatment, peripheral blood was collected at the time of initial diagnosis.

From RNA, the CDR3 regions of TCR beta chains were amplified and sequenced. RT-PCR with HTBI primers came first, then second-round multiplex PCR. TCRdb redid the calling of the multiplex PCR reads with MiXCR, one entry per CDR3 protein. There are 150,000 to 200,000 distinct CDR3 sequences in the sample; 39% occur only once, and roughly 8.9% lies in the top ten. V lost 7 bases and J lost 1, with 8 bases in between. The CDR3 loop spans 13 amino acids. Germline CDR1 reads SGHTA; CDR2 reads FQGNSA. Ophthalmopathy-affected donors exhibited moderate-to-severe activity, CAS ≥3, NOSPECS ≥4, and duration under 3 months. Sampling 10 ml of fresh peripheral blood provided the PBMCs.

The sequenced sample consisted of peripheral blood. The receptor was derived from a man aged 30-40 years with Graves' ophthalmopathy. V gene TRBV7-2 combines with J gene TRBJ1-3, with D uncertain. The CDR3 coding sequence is TGTGCCAGCAAGGGAGGTTCTGGAAACACCATATATTTT. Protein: CASKGGSGNTIYF.